The sample holds many counts of the clone carrying this T cell receptor beta chain. V gave up 3 bases and J gave up 5 bases, with 7 bases separating them. Germline values: CDR1 LNHNV, CDR2 YYDKDF (reference sequence). The CDR3 runs to 12 residues. This sample was taken from a study of T-cell memory formation after mild COVID-19. MiXCR, applied by TCRdb to the 5' RACE reads, yields one record per CDR3 protein. This sample has about 610,000 distinct CDR3 sequences, with roughly a sixth found just once. The sequence derives from an adult woman who had mild COVID-19 (a few samples of this study predate the infection). Cell type and time point are not known. The chain has TRBV15 and TRBJ2-5; D uncertain. The sequenced sample consisted of PBMCs or a T cell subset sorted from them (not recorded which). The DNA for the CDR3 is TGTGCCACCAGCAGGGGGAAGGAGACCCAGTACTTC. Translating gives CATSRGKETQYF.